This TCR beta chain was profiled in a study of OX40 agonist ivuxolimab in advanced cancers. Trimming left V 4 bases short and J 1 base short, with 15 bases between. The germline CDR1 and CDR2 sequences are SGDLS and YYNGEE. There are 15 residues in the CDR3. Generated by immunoSEQ multiplex PCR, the TCRdb table keeps only in-frame clones and is missing some. Of 52,000 or so clones detected, roughly 82% appear once; the ten largest clones hold about 3.7%. To note about this clone: Its target is not known.

General study results and limits: Compared with CD4+, CD8+ T cells on average had more expanded clones.

This sequence was found in an adult with an advanced solid tumor such as melanoma, head and neck, liver or kidney cancer. The chain combines TRBV9 with TRBJ2-7; maybe TRBD2 (6 bases). The material sequenced was CD4+ or CD8+ T cells sorted from blood, taken in a trial of the OX40 agonist ivuxolimab. CDR3 coding DNA: TGTGCCAGCAGCCCGCGGCTAGCGTCTTCCTACGAGCAGTACTTC. Encoded protein: CASSPRLASSYEQYF.